The 15 T cell receptor beta chains listed next were all sequenced from one sample in a study of T cells in Graves' hyperthyroidism and ophthalmopathy. Template material for amplifying TCR beta CDR3 regions consisted of RNA transcripts. HTBI primers drove first-round RT-PCR of the TCR CDR3. TCRdb re-analysed the multiplex PCR reads in MiXCR, keeping a single row per CDR3 protein. The table shows around 600,000 distinct CDR3 sequences, with 45% occurring only once. The sample consisted of peripheral blood or thyroid tissue (not recorded which). The receptors were sampled from an adult man with Graves' disease, either hyperthyroidism or ophthalmopathy (not recorded which).

CDR3: CAISETRVTEAFF. CDR3 DNA: TGTGCCATCAGTGAAACTCGGGTCACTGAAGCTTTCTTT. The chain uses TRBV10-3 and TRBJ1-1; D is uncertain. CDR1 and CDR2 from the germline V gene are ENHRY and SYGVKD. This CDR3 spans 13 amino acids. V was trimmed by 3 bases and J by 4 bases, leaving 9 bases between them.

The chain couples TRBV5-1 to TRBJ2-5, with D tentatively TRBD2 (7 bases). The CDR3 has 13 residues. With 4 bases removed from V and 3 bases from J, the gap between germline ends came to 10 bases. Germline lookup yields CDR1 SGHRS and CDR2 YFSETQ. The CDR3 bases are TGCGCCAGCAGCGGGGAGGGGGAAGAGACCCAGTACTTC. Amino acids: CASSGEGEETQYF.

The gene calls are TRBV10-3 and TRBJ1-1, with 8 bases aligning to TRBD1. This CDR3 comprises 15 residues. The junction had 7 bases not matched to a gene; V was cut back by 0 bases and J by 7 bases. Germline loops: CDR1 ENHRY, CDR2 SYGVKD. The CDR3 coding sequence is TGTGCCATCAGTGAGTCCCAGGGGGCGCATAATGAAGCTTTCTTT. Residues: CAISESQGAHNEAFF.

The V and J genes are TRBV10-3 and TRBJ2-2, with D possibly matching TRBD1 (6 bases). V was shortened by 3 bases and J by 0 bases, with 8 bases between the two germline ends. This CDR3 region has 15 residues. CDR1 and CDR2 from the germline V gene are ENHRY and SYGVKD. The CDR3 region has the DNA TGTGCCATCAGTGACGGGACAACGAACACCGGGGAGCTGTTTTTT. Protein sequence: CAISDGTTNTGELFF.

This rearrangement joins TRBV7-9 to TRBJ2-7; TRBD1 agrees at 8 bases. In germline, CDR1 is SEHNR, CDR2 FQNEAQ (reference sequence). This CDR3 has 13 residues. V lost 6 bases to trimming and J lost 9 bases; unmatched junction nucleotides: 10. CDR3 bases: TGTGCCAGCAGTCGGCCGGGACAGGTCCCGCAGTACTTC. Encoded protein: CASSRPGQVPQYF.

This clonotype was seen a single time. V and J are TRBV12-3 or TRBV12-4 and TRBJ2-7, with 9 positions matching TRBD1. The CDR3 sequence is 15 residues long. V shed 3 bases, J shed 5 bases, and the junction held 8 bases outside the gene matches. CDR3 nucleotide sequence: TGTGCCAGCAGTTTCTCGGACAGGGGATTCCACGAGCAGTACTTC. Translating it yields CASSFSDRGFHEQYF.

The chain has TRBV25-1 and TRBJ1-5; TRBD1 agrees at 8 bases. There are 11 residues in the CDR3. J gave up 8 bases and V 6 bases, and 0 bases lay outside the gene matches. From germline, CDR1 is MGHDK and CDR2 SYGVNS. The CDR3 nucleotides are TGTGCCAGCAGGACAGGGGAGCCCCAGCATTTT. It specifies CASRTGEPQHF. Full variable domain (rest looked up from reference TRBV25-1 and TRBJ1-5): EADIYQTPRYLVIGTGKKITLECSQTMGHDKMYWYQQDPGMELHLIHYSYGVNSTEKGDLSSESTVSRIRTEHFPLTLESARPSHTSQYLCASRTGEPQHFGDGTRLSIL.

This clonotype was seen a few times. The V and J genes are TRBV12-3 or TRBV12-4 and TRBJ2-7; D remains unclear. The CDR3 sequence is 13 residues long. V lost 4 bases and J lost 0, with 7 bases in between. CDR3: CASSWVGSYEQYF. CDR3 sequence (DNA): TGTGCCAGCAGTTGGGTCGGCTCCTACGAGCAGTACTTC.

This clonotype has a count of ten or more. The chain has TRBV5-5 and TRBJ1-1; D ambiguous. CDR1 is SGHKS, CDR2 YYEKEE, per germline (reference sequence). This CDR3 has 13 residues. The V end was cut by 4 bases, the J end by 6 bases, with 13 bases between. The DNA for the CDR3 is TGTGCCAGCAGCCCAGGCGAGTCGGCTGAAGCTTTCTTT. This encodes CASSPGESAEAFF. The complete variable domain, with remaining parts taken from reference TRBV5-5 and TRBJ1-1, reads DAGVTQSPTHLIKTRGQQVTLRCSPISGHKSVSWYQQVLGQGPQFIFQYYEKEERGRGNFPDRFSARQFPNYSSELNVNALLLGDSALYLCASSPGESAEAFFGQGTRLTVV.

The chain links TRBV20-1 to TRBJ1-2; maybe TRBD1 (6 bases). Germline V gene lookup returns CDR1 DFQATT and CDR2 SNEGSKA (reference sequence). V was clipped by 0 bases and J by 6 bases, with 14 bases between them. This CDR3 is built from 14 residues. CDR3 region: CSARDPQGLNGYTF. The CDR3 DNA follows: TGCAGTGCTAGAGATCCTCAGGGGCTTAATGGCTACACCTTC.

V usage is TRBV25-1 and J usage is TRBJ1-6; 8 bases fit TRBD1. Unmatched junction bases numbered 2, after V lost 2 bases and J lost 8 bases. CDR1 MGHDK and CDR2 SYGVNS come from the germline V gene. The CDR3 is made up of 14 amino acids. In nucleotides, the CDR3 is TGTGCCAGCAGTGAAACGACAGGGGATTCACCCCTCCACTTT. Translated, it gives CASSETTGDSPLHF.

This clonotype showed up just a few times. This chain uses TRBV19 with TRBJ1-1; possibly TRBD1 for D (6 bases). The ends were cut back, 6 bases at V and 5 bases at J, with 16 bases in the middle. Looked up from germline, CDR1 is LNHDA and CDR2 is SQIVND (reference sequence). The CDR3 covers 14 residues. CDR3 sequence reads: CASSHKLQGTEAFF. DNA of the CDR3: TGTGCCAGTAGCCATAAACTCCAGGGGACTGAAGCTTTCTTT.

This clonotype was recorded once. The J gene is TRBJ2-7, the V gene TRBV7-9, with 9 bases fitting TRBD1. Germline V CDR1 and CDR2: SEHNR, FQNEAQ (reference sequence). The CDR3 has 14 residues. Losses at the gene ends were 5 bases for V and 6 bases for J; bases not matched to a gene: 8. The CDR3 nucleotides read TGTGCCAGCAGCGGGTCGGGACAGGGCGGCGAGCAGTACTTC. It translates to CASSGSGQGGEQYF.

This chain connects TRBV2 to TRBJ1-2; D remains ambiguous. With 6 bases removed from V and 4 bases from J, the gap between germline ends came to 21 bases. This CDR3 region has 16 residues. Germline assignment: CDR1 SNHLY and CDR2 FYNNEI. The CDR3 loop is CASSLKWAVTIYGYTF. The CDR3 coding sequence is TGTGCCAGCAGCCTCAAGTGGGCCGTAACTATCTATGGCTACACCTTC.

CDR3 sequence reads: CASSGGTGLNEKLFF. The CDR3 coding sequence is TGTGCCAGCAGTGGAGGGACAGGGCTTAATGAAAAACTGTTTTTT. The gene calls are TRBV12-3 or TRBV12-4 and TRBJ1-4; 9 positions agree with TRBD1. CDR3 length equals 15 residues. The V gene end was trimmed by 5 bases and the J gene end by 4 bases; junction bases not matched to a gene: 5.